A selection of T cell receptor beta chains follows, all from one sample in a study of response to subunit inactivated influenza vaccine. TCRdb passed the RT-PCR reads through MiXCR, listing each CDR3 protein once. The repertoire holds about 610,000 distinct CDR3 sequences, with less than 15% as singletons. Material: PBMCs from blood, obtained 12 days after vaccination. The origin of the receptors is a man between 45 and 60 years old who received an inactivated influenza vaccine. Both conserved end residues are part of each CDR3. D genes are given only for firm matches. For some rows the clone size is stated as once, few or many, or as a class when expanded; others skip it.

V gene: TRBV11-1
D gene: NA
J gene: TRBJ2-1
clone size: few
CDR3 protein: CASSPRPARSYNEQFF
CDR3 DNA: TGTGCCAGCAGCCCCCGCCCGGCCAGATCCTACAATGAGCAGTTCTTC

V gene: TRBV15
D gene: TRBD2
J gene: TRBJ2-3
clone size: NA
CDR3 protein: CATSPGGWEDTQYF
CDR3 DNA: TGTGCCACCAGCCCCGGGGGGTGGGAAGATACGCAGTATTTT

V gene: TRBV25-1
D gene: TRBD2
J gene: TRBJ2-3
clone size: few
CDR3 protein: CASSDSRVASGTTDTQYF
CDR3 DNA: TGTGCCAGCAGTGACTCGCGGGTGGCTAGCGGGACCACAGATACGCAGTATTTT

V gene: TRBV1
D gene: NA
J gene: TRBJ2-1
clone size: few
CDR3 protein: CTSSQRSDIAPYNEQFF
CDR3 DNA: TGCACCAGCAGCCAACGTTCCGACATTGCACCTTACAATGAGCAGTTCTTC

V gene: TRBV20-1
D gene: NA
J gene: TRBJ2-2
clone size: few
CDR3 protein: CSAQTPGMNTGELFF
CDR3 DNA: TGCAGTGCCCAAACGCCTGGAATGAACACCGGGGAGCTGTTTTTT

V gene: TRBV27
D gene: NA
J gene: TRBJ2-1
clone size: few
CDR3 protein: CASSFGGWGYNEQFF
CDR3 DNA: TGTGCCAGCAGTTTTGGGGGGTGGGGCTACAATGAGCAGTTCTTC

V gene: TRBV14
D gene: TRBD2
J gene: TRBJ2-2
clone size: many
CDR3 protein: CASSQYASGRAGELFF
CDR3 DNA: TGTGCCAGCAGCCAGTACGCTAGCGGGAGGGCCGGGGAGCTGTTTTTT

V gene: TRBV12-3/TRBV12-4
D gene: NA
J gene: TRBJ1-5
clone size: many
CDR3 protein: CASTMSQGGNQPQHF
CDR3 DNA: TGTGCCAGCACCATGTCACAGGGAGGCAATCAGCCCCAGCATTTT

V gene: TRBV12-3/TRBV12-4
D gene: NA
J gene: TRBJ1-5
clone size: few
CDR3 protein: CASSFARGSNQPQHF
CDR3 DNA: TGTGCCAGCAGTTTCGCCAGGGGTAGCAATCAGCCCCAGCATTTT

V gene: TRBV4-3
D gene: TRBD2
J gene: TRBJ2-2
clone size: NA
CDR3 protein: CASKRLAGDGTGELFF
CDR3 DNA: TGCGCCAGCAAAAGACTAGCGGGAGATGGCACCGGGGAGCTGTTTTTT

V gene: TRBV20-1
D gene: NA
J gene: TRBJ2-7
clone size: NA
CDR3 protein: CSAHLGGAGEQYF
CDR3 DNA: TGCAGTGCCCATCTTGGGGGGGCCGGCGAGCAGTACTTC

V gene: TRBV6-5
D gene: NA
J gene: TRBJ2-7
clone size: NA
CDR3 protein: CASSYSTTEAEQYF
CDR3 DNA: TGTGCCAGCAGTTACTCGACGACAGAAGCCGAGCAGTACTTC

V gene: TRBV4-2
D gene: NA
J gene: TRBJ1-1
clone size: NA
CDR3 protein: CASRVAGNTEAFF
CDR3 DNA: TGTGCCAGCAGAGTTGCAGGGAACACTGAAGCTTTCTTT

V gene: TRBV3-1
D gene: NA
J gene: TRBJ2-2
clone size: many
CDR3 protein: CASSPGQNTGELFF
CDR3 DNA: TGTGCCAGCAGCCCGGGACAGAACACCGGGGAGCTGTTTTTT

V gene: TRBV12-3/TRBV12-4
D gene: NA
J gene: TRBJ1-3
clone size: few
CDR3 protein: CASSQRGGNTIYF
CDR3 DNA: TGTGCCAGCAGTCAGCGGGGTGGAAACACCATATATTTT

V gene: TRBV4-3
D gene: TRBD1
J gene: TRBJ2-5
clone size: NA
CDR3 protein: CASSQDWDSLQETQYF
CDR3 DNA: TGCGCCAGCAGCCAGGACTGGGACAGCCTACAAGAGACCCAGTACTTC

V gene: TRBV28
D gene: NA
J gene: TRBJ1-5
clone size: many
CDR3 protein: CATIRSQVRQPQHF
CDR3 DNA: TGTGCCACTATAAGATCCCAGGTTCGGCAGCCCCAGCATTTT

V gene: TRBV7-8
D gene: NA
J gene: TRBJ2-2
clone size: few
CDR3 protein: CASRWGTRVATNTGELFF
CDR3 DNA: TGTGCCAGCAGGTGGGGGACAAGGGTTGCGACGAACACCGGGGAGCTGTTTTTT

V gene: TRBV7-9
D gene: NA
J gene: TRBJ2-7
clone size: NA
CDR3 protein: CASSLAGDIVQYF
CDR3 DNA: TGTGCCAGCAGCTTAGCCGGGGATATTGTGCAGTACTTC

V gene: TRBV20-1
D gene: TRBD2
J gene: TRBJ2-5
clone size: NA
CDR3 protein: CSGTSGGAGDTQYF
CDR3 DNA: TGCAGTGGCACTAGCGGGGGGGCAGGGGATACCCAGTACTTC

V gene: TRBV5-1
D gene: NA
J gene: TRBJ2-5
clone size: many
CDR3 protein: CASSEAQGAETQYF
CDR3 DNA: TGCGCCAGCAGCGAAGCCCAGGGTGCAGAGACCCAGTACTTC

V gene: TRBV6-5
D gene: TRBD1
J gene: TRBJ2-2
clone size: NA
CDR3 protein: CASSYGQGAGELFF
CDR3 DNA: TGTGCCAGCAGTTACGGTCAGGGGGCCGGGGAGCTGTTTTTT

V gene: TRBV7-9
D gene: TRBD2
J gene: TRBJ2-3
clone size: few
CDR3 protein: CASSPPGGPGTDTQYF
CDR3 DNA: TGTGCCAGCAGCCCACCGGGGGGGCCTGGTACAGATACGCAGTATTTT

V gene: TRBV5-1
D gene: TRBD2
J gene: TRBJ2-1
clone size: NA
CDR3 protein: CASSLATGRDEQFF
CDR3 DNA: TGCGCCAGCAGCTTGGCCACGGGGAGGGATGAGCAGTTCTTC

V gene: TRBV10-3
D gene: TRBD1
J gene: TRBJ1-2
clone size: few
CDR3 protein: CAISESPRGLGGYTF
CDR3 DNA: TGTGCCATCAGTGAGTCGCCCAGGGGGCTTGGTGGCTACACCTTC

V gene: TRBV7-2
D gene: NA
J gene: TRBJ1-5
clone size: many
CDR3 protein: CASSLPNQPQHF
CDR3 DNA: TGTGCCAGCAGCTTACCGAATCAGCCCCAGCATTTT

V gene: TRBV30
D gene: TRBD2
J gene: TRBJ2-5
clone size: many
CDR3 protein: CATPTGGGTQYF
CDR3 DNA: TGTGCCACGCCGACGGGGGGTGGGACCCAGTACTTC

V gene: TRBV11-2
D gene: NA
J gene: TRBJ1-6
clone size: few
CDR3 protein: CASSLSQGTYNSPLHF
CDR3 DNA: TGTGCCAGCAGCTTAAGCCAGGGCACCTATAATTCACCCCTCCACTTT

V gene: TRBV5-1
D gene: TRBD2
J gene: TRBJ2-7
clone size: NA
CDR3 protein: CASTPGLDSYEQYF
CDR3 DNA: TGCGCCAGTACCCCTGGACTAGACTCCTACGAGCAGTACTTC

V gene: TRBV7-2
D gene: NA
J gene: TRBJ2-2
clone size: few
CDR3 protein: CASSSRGPTSGELFF
CDR3 DNA: TGTGCCAGCAGCTCCAGAGGACCGACCTCCGGGGAGCTGTTTTTT

V gene: TRBV9
D gene: TRBD2
J gene: TRBJ2-3
clone size: few
CDR3 protein: CASSVVSGIETDTQYF
CDR3 DNA: TGTGCCAGCAGCGTAGTTAGCGGGATCGAGACAGATACGCAGTATTTT

V gene: TRBV3-1
D gene: NA
J gene: TRBJ2-1
clone size: NA
CDR3 protein: CASSLLVGANEQFF
CDR3 DNA: TGTGCCAGCAGCCTCCTCGTTGGGGCCAATGAGCAGTTCTTC

V gene: TRBV7-9
D gene: NA
J gene: TRBJ2-7
clone size: NA
CDR3 protein: CASSSNSWWDEQYF
CDR3 DNA: TGTGCCAGCAGTTCAAATAGCTGGTGGGACGAGCAGTACTTC

V gene: TRBV6-2/TRBV6-3
D gene: TRBD2
J gene: TRBJ2-6
clone size: NA
CDR3 protein: CASSSQIRLGGRSGANVLTF
CDR3 DNA: TGTGCCAGCAGTTCGCAGATCCGACTGGGCGGGAGGAGTGGGGCCAACGTCCTGACTTTC

V gene: TRBV19
D gene: NA
J gene: TRBJ1-2
clone size: NA
CDR3 protein: CASTPDWGGYGYTF
CDR3 DNA: TGTGCCAGTACCCCAGATTGGGGCGGCTATGGCTACACCTTC

V gene: TRBV24-1
D gene: TRBD1
J gene: TRBJ2-7
clone size: NA
CDR3 protein: CATSPDRGSSYEQYF
CDR3 DNA: TGTGCCACCAGTCCGGACAGGGGAAGCTCCTACGAGCAGTACTTC

V gene: TRBV15
D gene: NA
J gene: TRBJ1-3
clone size: NA
CDR3 protein: CATSRDWYIDSGNTIYF
CDR3 DNA: TGTGCCACCAGCAGAGATTGGTACATCGACTCTGGAAACACCATATATTTT

V gene: TRBV29-1
D gene: NA
J gene: TRBJ2-7
clone size: few
CDR3 protein: CSATGVGRSEQYF
CDR3 DNA: TGCAGCGCTACCGGTGTGGGGCGGAGCGAGCAGTACTTC

V gene: TRBV4-2
D gene: TRBD2
J gene: TRBJ2-7
clone size: NA
CDR3 protein: CASSHASGALSYEQYF
CDR3 DNA: TGTGCCAGCAGCCATGCTAGCGGGGCTTTATCCTACGAGCAGTACTTC

V gene: TRBV11-1
D gene: NA
J gene: TRBJ1-4
clone size: few
CDR3 protein: CASSLARSGRGATNEKLFF
CDR3 DNA: TGTGCCAGCAGCTTAGCGCGGTCTGGCAGGGGTGCAACTAATGAAAAACTGTTTTTT

V gene: TRBV6-1
D gene: TRBD2
J gene: TRBJ2-7
clone size: NA
CDR3 protein: CASRILAGPYEQYF
CDR3 DNA: TGTGCCAGCAGAATACTAGCGGGCCCCTACGAGCAGTACTTC

V gene: TRBV14
D gene: TRBD2
J gene: TRBJ2-5
clone size: many
CDR3 protein: CATKAGNQETQYF
CDR3 DNA: TGTGCCACCAAAGCGGGAAACCAAGAGACCCAGTACTTC

V gene: TRBV7-2
D gene: NA
J gene: TRBJ1-2
clone size: few
CDR3 protein: CASSLVWEAGEGYTF
CDR3 DNA: TGTGCCAGCAGCTTAGTTTGGGAGGCAGGGGAAGGCTACACCTTC

V gene: TRBV7-2
D gene: NA
J gene: TRBJ2-2
clone size: many
CDR3 protein: CASSPVGTGELFF
CDR3 DNA: TGTGCCAGCAGTCCGGTGGGTACCGGGGAGCTGTTTTTT

V gene: TRBV4-1
D gene: NA
J gene: TRBJ2-1
clone size: few
CDR3 protein: CASSQRFSGNEQFF
CDR3 DNA: TGCGCCAGCAGCCAAAGGTTTTCAGGGAATGAGCAGTTCTTC

V gene: TRBV6-5
D gene: NA
J gene: TRBJ2-1
clone size: few
CDR3 protein: CASSYSRGSFAGQQGEQFF
CDR3 DNA: TGTGCCAGCAGTTACTCGAGGGGCTCTTTTGCGGGACAACAGGGTGAGCAGTTCTTC

V gene: TRBV7-6
D gene: TRBD2
J gene: TRBJ2-1
clone size: NA
CDR3 protein: CASSLGTAGDYNEQFF
CDR3 DNA: TGTGCCAGCAGCTTAGGGACGGCGGGGGACTACAATGAGCAGTTCTTC